Sequencing of this T cell receptor (beta chain) was carried out in a study of blood T cell repertoires in COVID-19 (dated by TCRdb to 2020 to 2022). Concerning the study at large: Samples covering the acute and convalescent phases of COVID-19 were provided by collaborators in the United States, Italy and Spain. The material from the prospective study consisted of cDNA or gDNA derived from T cells, B-cell-depleted T cells, or PBMCs. Deeply sampled blood TCRbeta repertoires from subjects exposed to, actively infected with, or recovered from COVID-19 were included in the dataset. The repertoires were made available in a free public database intended to serve as a resource for research on the immune response to SARS-CoV-2. Samples were obtained from the ongoing ImmuneRACE study (first 160 participants) and from approximately 1,200 subjects provided by 6 global collaborators. Nearly every sample came with metadata listing a de-identified subject ID, COVID-19 status, age in years and sex. HLA class I and class II types, where available, came from metadata supplied by the sample provider rather than from assay-based typing.

Worth noting for this clone: What this receptor recognizes is not known. Per-base qualities were not stored, and no clone one base away is much larger.

TCRbeta CDR3 regions were amplified from genomic DNA by means of the immunoSEQ Assay, a bias-controlled multiplex PCR. Concerning the study's data processing: The number of nucleated cells in each sample was estimated from the amplification of reference gene primers within the assay. Sequence reads were collapsed and filtered to measure the absolute abundance of every unique TCRbeta CDR3 rearrangement. For each sample, productive Simpson clonality was calculated as the square root of Simpson's diversity index across productive rearrangements. Sourced from immuneACCESS, this table was stored by TCRdb with only in-frame sequences that have V and J called. A share of the clones is absent; for the studies checked, an unresolved V gene accounts for under half, and the remainder has no known explanation. The V and J calls and clone size are taken from that table; D and trimming were inferred from the DNA. The sample table shows hundreds of thousands of clones, and roughly 86% are seen once. The ten largest account for approximately 1.8% of the sample.

V is reduced by 0 bases and J by 6 bases, leaving a spacing of 9 bases between them. Measured from the cysteine to the phenylalanine, the CDR3 is 14 residues long. Only CDR3 DNA remains: 42 bases, in frame from the first base. CDR1 MGHRA and CDR2 YSYEKL were looked up in the germline V gene. One collaborating source in Seattle enrolled patients during active infection and followed them longitudinally through the course of disease. Each collaborating institution followed its own protocols to collect whole blood in K2EDTA tubes. For TCRbeta analysis, collaborators shipped samples as frozen whole blood, isolated PBMCs, or DNA extracted from either of those sample types. Overall results and qualifications from the work: Clinical and demographic metadata were provided uncurated, with the amount varying by source and participant.

The chain is made from TRBV4-1 and TRBJ2-1; the D gene identity is not certain. The TCR sequence derives from a woman under 40 with COVID-19, enrolled during active disease. The specimen sequenced was peripheral blood. The CDR3 protein: CASSQEEEGNEQFF. The DNA sequence is TGCGCCAGCAGCCAAGAAGAGGAAGGCAATGAGCAGTTCTTC.